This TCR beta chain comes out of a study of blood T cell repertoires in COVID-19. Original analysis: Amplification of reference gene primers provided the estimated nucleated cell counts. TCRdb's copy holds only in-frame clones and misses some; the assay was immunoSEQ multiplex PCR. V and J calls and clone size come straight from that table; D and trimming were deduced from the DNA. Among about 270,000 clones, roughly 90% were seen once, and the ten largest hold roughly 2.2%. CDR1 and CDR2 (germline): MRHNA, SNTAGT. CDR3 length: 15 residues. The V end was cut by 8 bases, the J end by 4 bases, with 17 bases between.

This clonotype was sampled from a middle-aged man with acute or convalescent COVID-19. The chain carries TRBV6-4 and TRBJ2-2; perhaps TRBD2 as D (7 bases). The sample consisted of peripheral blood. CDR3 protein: CASSLMGGPTGELFF. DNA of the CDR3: TGTGCCAGCTCCCTGATGGGGGGGCCCACCGGGGAGCTGTTTTTT.